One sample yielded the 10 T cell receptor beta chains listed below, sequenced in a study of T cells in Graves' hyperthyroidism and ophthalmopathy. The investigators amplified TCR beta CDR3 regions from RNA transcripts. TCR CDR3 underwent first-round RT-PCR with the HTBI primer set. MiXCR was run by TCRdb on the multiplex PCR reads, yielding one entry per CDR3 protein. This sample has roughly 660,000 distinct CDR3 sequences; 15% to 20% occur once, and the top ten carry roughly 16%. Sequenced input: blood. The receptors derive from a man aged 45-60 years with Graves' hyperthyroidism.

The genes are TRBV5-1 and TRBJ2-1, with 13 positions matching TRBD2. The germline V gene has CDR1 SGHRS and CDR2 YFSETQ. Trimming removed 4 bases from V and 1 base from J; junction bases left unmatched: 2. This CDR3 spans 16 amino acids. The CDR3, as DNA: TGCGCCAGCAGCGGGACTAGCGGGGCGTCCTACAATGAGCAGTTCTTC. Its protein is CASSGTSGASYNEQFF.

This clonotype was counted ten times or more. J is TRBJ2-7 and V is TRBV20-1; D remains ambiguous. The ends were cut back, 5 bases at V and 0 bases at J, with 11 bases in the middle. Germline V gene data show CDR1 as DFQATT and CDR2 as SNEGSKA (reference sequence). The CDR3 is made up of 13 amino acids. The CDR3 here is CSAPRTSSYEQYF. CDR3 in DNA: TGCAGTGCTCCCAGGACCTCCTCCTACGAGCAGTACTTC.

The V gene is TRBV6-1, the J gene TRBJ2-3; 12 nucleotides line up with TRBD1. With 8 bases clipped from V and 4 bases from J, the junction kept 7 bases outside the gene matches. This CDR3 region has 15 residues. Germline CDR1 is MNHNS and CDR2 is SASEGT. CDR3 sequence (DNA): TGTGCCAGCTGTCGGGACAGGGGGCGGGCAGATACGCAGTATTTT. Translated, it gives CASCRDRGRADTQYF.

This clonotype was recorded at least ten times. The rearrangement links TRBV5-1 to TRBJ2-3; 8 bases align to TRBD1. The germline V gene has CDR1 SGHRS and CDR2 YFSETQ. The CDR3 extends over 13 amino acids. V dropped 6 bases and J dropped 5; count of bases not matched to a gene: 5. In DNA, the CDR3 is TGCGCCAGCACAACAACAGGGGGAGATACGCAGTATTTT. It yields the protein CASTTTGGDTQYF.

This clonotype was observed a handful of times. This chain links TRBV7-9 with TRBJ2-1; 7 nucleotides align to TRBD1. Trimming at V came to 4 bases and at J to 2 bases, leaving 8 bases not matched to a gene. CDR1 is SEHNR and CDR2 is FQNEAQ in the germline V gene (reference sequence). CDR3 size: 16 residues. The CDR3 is CASSSRQGGPYNEQFF. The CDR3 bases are TGTGCCAGCAGCTCAAGACAGGGTGGTCCCTACAATGAGCAGTTCTTC.

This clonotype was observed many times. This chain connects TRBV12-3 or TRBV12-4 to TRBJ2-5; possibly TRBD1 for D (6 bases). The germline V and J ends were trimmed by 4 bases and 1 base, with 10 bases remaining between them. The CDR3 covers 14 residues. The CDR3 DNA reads TGTGCCAGCAGTTCTCAGGGGACCCAAGAGACCCAGTACTTC. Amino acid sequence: CASSSQGTQETQYF.

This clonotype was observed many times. The DNA of the CDR3 is TGTGCCAGCAGTTTAGTGGTGGGAAACATTCAGTACTTC. It translates to CASSLVVGNIQYF. This chain links TRBV12-3 or TRBV12-4 with TRBJ2-4; D call uncertain. The V and J ends lost 1 base and 6 bases respectively, with 7 bases between them. The CDR3 is made up of 13 amino acids.

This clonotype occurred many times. CDR3 loop: CASSQTGENSPLHF. The CDR3 DNA is TGTGCCAGCAGTCAGACAGGGGAGAATTCACCCCTCCACTTT. The chain carries TRBV28 and TRBJ1-6; 8 bases line up with TRBD1. The germline V gene encodes CDR1 MDHEN and CDR2 SYDVKM. The CDR3 runs 14 residues. Losses at the gene ends were 5 bases for V and 7 bases for J; bases not matched to a gene: 4.

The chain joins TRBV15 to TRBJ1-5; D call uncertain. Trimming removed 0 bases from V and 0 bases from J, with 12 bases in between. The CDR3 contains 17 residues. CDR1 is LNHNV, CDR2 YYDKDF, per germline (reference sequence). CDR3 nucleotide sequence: TGTGCCACCAGCAGAGAGGGCAGACCCTATAGCAATCAGCCCCAGCATTTT. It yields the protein CATSREGRPYSNQPQHF.

The CDR3 DNA is TGCAGCGTCCCGGGACAGGGGGAGAACACTGAAGCTTTCTTT. Protein sequence: CSVPGQGENTEAFF. The chain recombines TRBV29-1 with TRBJ1-1, with TRBD1 matching over 11 bases. Germline V gene sequence: CDR1 SQVTM, CDR2 ANQGSEA. The CDR3 is 14 amino acids. The J segment lost 1 base and the V segment lost 6 bases, leaving 4 bases of the junction unmatched.